These 29 T cell receptor beta chains were sequenced from one sample in a study of regulatory T cells in long-lasting Graves disease. Time point in this sample: newly diagnosed GD, antithyroid drugs for less than 3 months. RNA extracted from PBMCs served as the sequencing template. Assembly of TCR beta libraries relied on iRepertoire HTBI primers together with Arm-PCR of CDR3 regions. TCRdb recomputed calls from the multiplex PCR reads with MiXCR, one row per CDR3 protein. The sample records some 600,000 distinct CDR3 sequences, about 16% being singletons. These same data were also listed under a study on T cells in Graves' hyperthyroidism and ophthalmopathy.

Here the sequenced sample was peripheral blood mononuclear cells (PBMCs), taken at new diagnosis, from a patient treated with antithyroid drugs. These receptor sequences come from a man aged 18 to 29 with Graves disease.

This clonotype was observed a handful of times. The chain joins TRBV20-1 to TRBJ2-3; D is ambiguous. From germline, CDR1 is DFQATT and CDR2 SNEGSKA (reference sequence). V was shortened by 6 bases and J by 2 bases, with 12 bases between the two germline ends. The CDR3 length is 13 residues. In nucleotides, the CDR3 is TGCAGTGCCCCCGTAGATACCACAGATACGCAGTATTTT. Translation: CSAPVDTTDTQYF.

The V gene is TRBV19, the J gene TRBJ2-7; either TRBD1 or TRBD2 may supply D (5 bases each). The CDR3 loop spans 15 amino acids. Germline V gene sequence: CDR1 LNHDA, CDR2 SQIVND (reference sequence). V lost 5 bases, J lost 3 bases, and 17 bases lay in between. This CDR3 reads CASSETRDLSYEQYF. The CDR3 DNA sequence: TGTGCCAGTAGTGAGACCCGGGACCTCAGCTACGAGCAGTACTTC. Full variable domain (outside the CDR3, taken from reference TRBV19 and TRBJ2-7): DGGITQSPKYLFRKEGQNVTLSCEQNLNHDAMYWYRQDPGQGLRLIYYSQIVNDFQKGDIAEGYSVSREKKESFPLTVTSAQKNPTAFYLCASSETRDLSYEQYFGPGTRLTVT.

The gene calls are TRBV3-1 and TRBJ2-7; TRBD2 matches at 7 bases. J gave up 0 bases and V 1 base, and 6 bases lay outside the gene matches. Germline lookup yields CDR1 LGHDT and CDR2 YNNKEL (reference sequence). The CDR3 covers 16 residues. CDR3: CASSQVAAGTSYEQYF. The DNA for the CDR3 is TGTGCCAGCAGCCAAGTAGCAGCGGGGACCTCCTACGAGCAGTACTTC.

At least ten counts were recorded for this clonotype. The chain recombines TRBV28 with TRBJ2-1; perhaps TRBD1 as D (6 bases). V shed 2 bases and J shed 8 bases, with 16 bases lying between them. Germline CDR1 is MDHEN and CDR2 is SYDVKM. The CDR3 spans 15 residues. The CDR3, as DNA: TGTGCCAGCAGTTTAGGGCAGGCAGGGGCTGATGAGCAGTTCTTC. Its protein product is CASSLGQAGADEQFF.

This clonotype was picked up many times. V and J are TRBV28 and TRBJ2-3; D is perhaps TRBD2 (6 bases). CDR1 and CDR2 (germline): MDHEN, SYDVKM. The CDR3 runs 13 residues. V dropped 7 bases and J dropped 4 bases, with 12 bases sitting between them. The CDR3 sequence: CASMRWGADTQYF. DNA of the CDR3: TGTGCCAGCATGAGATGGGGGGCAGATACGCAGTATTTT.

The chain has TRBV10-3 and TRBJ2-3; 10 positions agree with TRBD2. J gave up 8 bases and V 4 bases, and 12 bases lay outside the gene matches. Germline loops: CDR1 ENHRY, CDR2 SYGVKD. The CDR3 is made up of 16 amino acids. CDR3 in amino acids: CAISGGLAGEFGTQYF. DNA for the CDR3: TGTGCCATCAGTGGTGGGCTAGCGGGAGAATTTGGTACGCAGTATTTT.

Comments on this clonotype: A much bigger clone sits one base away, suggesting this may be a read error. This sequence joins TRBV6-1 and TRBJ2-1; no firm D call. The CDR3 extends over 16 amino acids. CDR1 and CDR2 from the germline V gene are MNHNS and SASEGT. CDR3: CASIPSRLSPIHEQLF. The CDR3 DNA follows: TGTGCCAGCATCCCGTCGAGGCTCTCCCCCATCCATGAGCAGCTCTTC.

This chain joins TRBV5-1 and TRBJ2-7; 11 nucleotides align to TRBD1. CDR3 length: 13 residues. V lost 7 bases to trimming and J lost 5 bases; unmatched junction nucleotides: 5. Germline CDR1 SGHRS, CDR2 YFSETQ. CDR3 protein: CASGQGALDEQYF. The DNA of the CDR3 is TGCGCCAGCGGACAGGGGGCGTTGGACGAGCAGTACTTC.

In the case of this clonotype: A read error may explain this, as a much larger clone is one base away. V gene TRBV6-2 or TRBV6-3 combines with J gene TRBJ2-1; 7 positions agree with TRBD1. The germline gives CDR1 MNHEY, CDR2 SVGEGT. The CDR3 has 15 residues. After removal of 5 bases from V and 0 bases from J, the junction contained 4 bases not matched to a gene. The CDR3 sequence is CASSPRGSSYNEQFF. In DNA form, the CDR3 reads TGTGCCAGCAGTCCCAGGGGGAGCTCCTACAATGAGCAGTTCTTC.

This clonotype was observed at least ten times. The CDR3 here is CASSVQGRVQPQHF. CDR3 coding DNA: TGTGCCAGCAGTGTTCAGGGGCGGGTTCAGCCCCAGCATTTT. V is TRBV28 and J is TRBJ1-5, with D perhaps matching TRBD1 (6 bases). The CDR3 is 14 residues long. Germline lookup yields CDR1 MDHEN and CDR2 SYDVKM. V lost 5 bases to trimming and J lost 6 bases, with 14 bases between them.

The J gene is TRBJ2-1, the V gene TRBV5-5; the match to TRBD2 covers 13 bases. V shed 5 bases and J 6 bases; nucleotides not matched to a gene: 5. Germline V CDR1 and CDR2: SGHKS, YYEKEE (reference sequence). This CDR3 has 15 amino acids. The DNA of the CDR3 is TGTGCCAGCAGAAAAGGGACTAGCGGGATCAATGAGCAGTTCTTC. Translating gives CASRKGTSGINEQFF.

The table lists this clonotype with a few counts. The rearrangement joins TRBV9 to TRBJ2-7; 8 bases match TRBD1. With V trimmed by 0 bases and J by 5 bases, 7 bases remained unmatched. Looked up from germline, CDR1 is SGDLS and CDR2 is YYNGEE. The CDR3 sequence is 15 residues long. The CDR3 DNA follows: TGTGCCAGCAGCGTAGTAGGGACAGGATGGGACGAGCAGTACTTC. It yields the protein CASSVVGTGWDEQYF. The full variable domain, in which reference TRBV9 and TRBJ2-7 provide the parts outside the CDR3, is DSGVTQTPKHLITATGQRVTLRCSPRSGDLSVYWYQQSLDQGLQFLIQYYNGEERAKGNILERFSAQQFPDLHSELNLSSLELGDSALYFCASSVVGTGWDEQYFGPGTRLTVT.

This clonotype was observed a handful of times. The CDR3 region has the DNA TGTGCCAGCAGCGATGACCAGACCTACGAGCAGTACTTC. Its protein product is CASSDDQTYEQYF. The rearrangement uses TRBV7-9 and TRBJ2-7, with unresolved D. Looked up from germline, CDR1 is SEHNR and CDR2 is FQNEAQ (reference sequence). CDR3 length equals 13 residues. V was trimmed by 5 bases and J by 2 bases, leaving 10 bases between them.

J is TRBJ2-7 and V is TRBV18, with a possible D match to TRBD2 (6 bases). Germline V CDR1 and CDR2: KGHSH, LQKENI. CDR3 length: 15 residues. Trimming cost V 3 bases and J 6 bases, with 18 bases left between them. The CDR3 loop is CASSPIREVGSEQYF. In nucleotides, the CDR3 is TGTGCCAGCTCACCTATCAGGGAGGTTGGGTCCGAGCAGTACTTC.

This clonotype was recorded many times. This rearrangement joins TRBV9 to TRBJ1-2; possible D gene TRBD1, 6 bases. Germline CDR1 SGDLS, CDR2 YYNGEE. The ends were cut back, 3 bases at V and 0 bases at J, with 15 bases in the middle. CDR3 length: 16 residues. CDR3 protein: CASSALSGTPNYGYTF. In DNA, the CDR3 is TGTGCCAGCAGCGCGCTCTCCGGGACACCTAACTATGGCTACACCTTC.

In its sample, this clonotype was seen a few times. V gene TRBV18 combines with J gene TRBJ1-2; 8 bases fit TRBD1. With V trimmed by 3 bases and J by 0 bases, 3 bases remained unmatched. The CDR3 has 15 amino acids. Germline V gives CDR1 KGHSH, CDR2 LQKENI. The CDR3 DNA follows: TGTGCCAGCTCACCCCAGGGGGCGTCTAACTATGGCTACACCTTC. This encodes CASSPQGASNYGYTF.

Many counts were recorded for this clonotype. This chain joins TRBV6-1 and TRBJ2-7; D ambiguous. The length of the CDR3 is 13 residues. Germline assignment: CDR1 MNHNS and CDR2 SASEGT. The ends were cut back, 2 bases at V and 5 bases at J, with 10 bases in the middle. Here the CDR3 reads CASSEQWFDEQYF. The CDR3 nucleotides are TGTGCCAGCAGTGAACAATGGTTCGACGAGCAGTACTTC.

This clonotype came up many times. The chain recombines TRBV12-3 or TRBV12-4 with TRBJ2-2, with 11 nucleotides matching TRBD2. Trimming removed 7 bases from V and 2 bases from J; junction bases left unmatched: 6. The CDR3 runs to 16 residues. CDR3 protein: CASTRGTSGNTGELFF. CDR3 nucleotide sequence: TGTGCCAGCACCCGAGGGACTAGCGGAAACACCGGGGAGCTGTTTTTT.

This clonotype was recorded a few times. The CDR3 DNA reads as TGTGCCAGCGCCTCCCTTGGCTACACCTTC. Translated: CASASLGYTF. This chain joins TRBV28 and TRBJ1-2; unclear D gene. CDR1 MDHEN and CDR2 SYDVKM come from the germline V gene. Trimming stripped 8 bases from V and 7 bases from J, with 8 bases between. The CDR3 loop spans 10 amino acids.

This clonotype was observed at least ten times. V gene TRBV2 combines with J gene TRBJ2-7; D might be TRBD1 (6 bases). Trimming took 4 bases from V and 7 from J, leaving 14 bases between them. The CDR3 spans 13 residues. The germline CDR1 and CDR2 sequences are SNHLY and FYNNEI. CDR3 region: CASSVYTGREQYF. In DNA, the CDR3 is TGTGCCAGCAGTGTCTACACAGGGCGGGAGCAGTACTTC.

This clonotype came up a few times. The chain carries TRBV7-9 and TRBJ2-7, with 9 bases identical to TRBD2. The CDR3 spans 13 residues. Germline CDR1 is SEHNR and CDR2 is FQNEAQ (reference sequence). Losses at the gene ends were 9 bases for V and 4 bases for J; bases not matched to a gene: 7. The CDR3 loop reads CASTLAGSYEQYF. DNA of the CDR3: TGTGCCAGTACGCTAGCGGGATCTTACGAGCAGTACTTC.

As to this clonotype: This could be a read error, since a much larger clone is one nucleotide away. This rearrangement joins TRBV30 to TRBJ1-2; a weak D match, TRBD1 (6 bases). V dropped 1 base and J dropped 3 bases, with 6 bases sitting between them. Germline values: CDR1 GTSNPN, CDR2 SVGIG (reference sequence). This CDR3 contains 12 residues. This CDR3 reads CAWSGTDYGYTF. The DNA for the CDR3 is TGTGCCTGGAGTGGGACAGACTATGGCTACACCTTC.

The genes are TRBV7-9 and TRBJ2-1, with 9 bases matching TRBD2. Germline CDR1 and CDR2: SEHNR and FQNEAQ (reference sequence). There are 16 residues in the CDR3. The V and J ends lost 4 bases and 3 bases, in that order; junction bases with no gene match: 7. The CDR3 bases are TGTGCCAGCAGCTCCCCGACTAGCGGATACTACAATGAGCAGTTCTTC. Its translation: CASSSPTSGYYNEQFF.

About this clonotype: Because the CDR3 is missing its conserved closing phenylalanine or tryptophan, this is likely a read error. The chain combines TRBV14 with TRBJ2-1; 10 bases are shared with TRBD2. CDR3 length: 17 residues. CDR1 is SGHDN, CDR2 FVKESK, per germline. V dropped 3 bases and J dropped 8; count of bases not matched to a gene: 13. The CDR3 region has the DNA TGTGCCAGCAGCCATTGGTTAGCGGGAGGTTTATCTGATGAGCAGTTCCTC. It is translated as CASSHWLAGGLSDEQFL.

This clonotype occurred many times. The DNA for the CDR3 is TGTGCCAGCAGCTTAGTGGCAGGGATGGGCGAGCAGTACTTC. Translation: CASSLVAGMGEQYF. J is TRBJ2-7 and V is TRBV11-2, with TRBD1 as a possible D gene (5 bases). The V gene lost 1 base and the J gene lost 6 bases, with 13 bases spanning the gap. Germline lookup yields CDR1 SGHAT and CDR2 FQNNGV. The CDR3 contains 14 residues.

About this clonotype: One junction end disagrees with the germline gene, perhaps due to a read error. The rearrangement joins TRBV5-1 to TRBJ2-3; 7 positions match TRBD2. Germline-derived CDR1 and CDR2 are SGHRS and YFSETQ. This CDR3 is 17 amino acids long. CDR3 sequence reads: CASSPSTSTPLTDTQYF. In DNA, the CDR3 is TGTGCCAGCAGCCCCTCGACTAGCACCCCTCTCACAGATACGCAGTATTTT.

This clonotype was counted between two and nine times. J is TRBJ1-2 and V is TRBV24-1; a weak D match, TRBD1 (5 bases). V was clipped by 7 bases and J by 2 bases, with 16 bases between them. This CDR3 has 15 residues. Germline CDR1 is KGHDR and CDR2 is SFDVKD. The CDR3 loop reads CATRAADSANYGYTF. CDR3 DNA sequence: TGTGCCACCAGGGCCGCAGACAGTGCAAACTATGGCTACACCTTC.

Many counts were recorded for this clonotype. The J gene is TRBJ2-1, the V gene TRBV11-3; 8 nucleotides match TRBD1. Looked up from germline, CDR1 is SGHNT and CDR2 is YENEEA. The CDR3 runs to 15 residues. Trimming removed 4 bases from V and 4 bases from J; junction bases left unmatched: 6. Written as DNA, the CDR3 is TGTGCCAGCAGCTCCGGACAGGGAAATTACAATGAGCAGTTCTTC. This gives the protein CASSSGQGNYNEQFF. Based on the CDR3 plus reference TRBV11-3 and TRBJ2-1, the full variable domain is EAGVVQSPRYKIIEKKQPVAFWCNPISGHNTLYWYLQNLGQGPELLIRYENEEAVDDSQLPKDRFSAERLKGVDSTLKIQPAELGDSAVYLCASSSGQGNYNEQFFGPGTRLTVL.

This clonotype was found many times. The rearrangement joins TRBV6-1 to TRBJ2-7, with TRBD2 identical over 11 bases. This CDR3 comprises 15 residues. The V gene end was trimmed by 4 bases and the J gene end by 5 bases; junction bases not matched to a gene: 7. Germline V gene sequence: CDR1 MNHNS, CDR2 SASEGT. CDR3 in DNA: TGTGCCAGCAGTGCCGGACTAGCGGGTGTGAACGAGCAGTACTTC. Translation gives CASSAGLAGVNEQYF.